This TCR beta chain was recorded in a study of PD-L1 blockade in urothelial cancer. This clone was seen a handful of times. Germline V gene sequence: CDR1 SEHNR, CDR2 FQNEAQ (reference sequence). The CDR3 covers 16 residues. V lost 5 bases to trimming and J lost 0 bases, with 14 bases between them. Synthetic analogs of TCR templates were spiked into every PCR. TCRdb's table, derived via immunoSEQ multiplex PCR, lists solely in-frame clones and lacks some. The table records about 22,000 clones, nearly 90% of them present only once. The chain joins TRBV7-9 to TRBJ1-3; D is unresolved. The receptor was isolated from a woman aged 60-70 years with urothelial cancer. This sample comprised PBMCs, obtained around atezolizumab (anti-PD-L1) treatment. For the CDR3, the DNA is TGTGCCAGCAGCGTTGGGCAGCCCCTCTCTGGAAACACCATATATTTT. Translating gives CASSVGQPLSGNTIYF. The complete variable domain, with remaining parts taken from reference TRBV7-9 and TRBJ1-3, reads DTGVSQNPRHKITKRGQNVTFRCDPISEHNRLYWYRQTLGQGPEFLTYFQNEAQLEKSRLLSDRFSAERPKGSFSTLEIQRTEQGDSAMYLCASSVGQPLSGNTIYFGEGSWLTVV.